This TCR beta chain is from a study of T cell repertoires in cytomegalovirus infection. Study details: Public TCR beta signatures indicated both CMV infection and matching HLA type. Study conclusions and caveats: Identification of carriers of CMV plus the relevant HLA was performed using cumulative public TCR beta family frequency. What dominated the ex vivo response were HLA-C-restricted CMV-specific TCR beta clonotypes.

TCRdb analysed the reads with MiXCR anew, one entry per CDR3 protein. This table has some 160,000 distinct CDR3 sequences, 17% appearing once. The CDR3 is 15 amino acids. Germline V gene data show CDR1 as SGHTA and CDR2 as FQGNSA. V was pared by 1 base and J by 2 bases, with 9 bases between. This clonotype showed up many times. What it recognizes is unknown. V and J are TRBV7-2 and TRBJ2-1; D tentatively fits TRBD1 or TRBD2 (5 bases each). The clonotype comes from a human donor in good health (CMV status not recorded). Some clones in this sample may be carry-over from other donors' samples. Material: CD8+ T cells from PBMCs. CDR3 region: CASSLVGDPYNEQFF. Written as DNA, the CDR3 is TGTGCCAGCAGCTTAGTTGGGGACCCCTACAATGAGCAGTTCTTC.